These 22 T cell receptor beta chains were all obtained from the same sample, sequenced in a study of vaccination and CD4 T cells after COVID-19. These TCRs' antigens remain unknown. Cultured CD4+ T-cell DNA underwent Oncomine TCR Beta short-read sequencing. One entry per CDR3 protein, called by TCRdb with MiXCR from the PCR reads. The data contain roughly 370 distinct CDR3 sequences, 7.4% of them singletons. The treatment is: 10-day PBMC culture with coronavirus spike peptide pools or control peptides (ViraFEST assay). According to the study, CD4+ T cells from the unexposed donor were gathered ahead of the COVID-19 pandemic (2011-2018). Input material: CD4+ T cells from blood, cultured in vitro. The receptors derive from a human donor in good health.

This clonotype is large within its sample. The rearrangement joins TRBV6-2 or TRBV6-3 to TRBJ2-1, with 7 bases matching TRBD1. The germline CDR1 and CDR2 sequences are MNHEY and SVGEGT. The CDR3 runs to 13 residues. With 6 bases clipped from V and 3 bases from J, the junction kept 2 bases outside the gene matches. The CDR3 sequence is CASRRDSYNEQFF. The CDR3 region has the DNA TGTGCCAGCAGACGGGACAGCTACAATGAGCAGTTCTTC.

Sample share makes this clonotype large. As DNA, the CDR3 is TGTGCCAGTAGATCCGACCGGCATGGCTACACCTTC. Amino acid sequence: CASRSDRHGYTF. The chain carries TRBV19 and TRBJ1-2, with unresolved D. Per germline, CDR1 LNHDA and CDR2 SQIVND (reference sequence). The CDR3 spans 12 residues. Trimming stripped 6 bases from V and 6 bases from J, with 11 bases between. The full variable domain, in which reference TRBV19 and TRBJ1-2 provide the parts outside the CDR3, is DGGITQSPKYLFRKEGQNVTLSCEQNLNHDAMYWYRQDPGQGLRLIYYSQIVNDFQKGDIAEGYSVSREKKESFPLTVTSAQKNPTAFYLCASRSDRHGYTFGSGTRLTVV.

Relative to its sample, this clonotype is large. The genes are TRBV29-1 and TRBJ2-7; 7 nucleotides agree with TRBD1. Germline V CDR1 and CDR2: SQVTM, ANQGSEA. The CDR3 runs to 14 residues. V shed 3 bases and J 2 bases; nucleotides not matched to a gene: 7. The chain's CDR3 is CSVDVQGVPYEQYF. CDR3 sequence (DNA): TGCAGCGTTGATGTGCAGGGGGTACCCTACGAGCAGTACTTC.

In its sample, this clonotype is large. The chain joins TRBV5-4 to TRBJ2-5; the match to TRBD2 covers 8 bases. V lost 0 bases and J lost 2; bases outside the gene matches: 3. Germline CDR1 reads SGHNT; CDR2 reads YYREEE (reference sequence). CDR3 size: 15 residues. CDR3 amino acids: CASSLVLAGQETQYF. CDR3 nucleotide sequence: TGTGCCAGCAGCTTGGTTCTAGCGGGTCAAGAGACCCAGTACTTC.

V usage is TRBV3-1 and J usage is TRBJ2-7; TRBD1 agrees at 9 bases. The CDR3 is made up of 15 amino acids. The ends lost 1 base at V and 5 bases at J; junction bases unmatched: 6. The germline V gene has CDR1 LGHDT and CDR2 YNNKEL (reference sequence). DNA of the CDR3: TGTGCCAGCAGCCAAGCAGGACAGGGGTCCCACGAGCAGTACTTC. Translated, it gives CASSQAGQGSHEQYF.

This clonotype rates as large. For the CDR3, the DNA is TGTGCCAGCAGTTACTTGGGGGACGAGCAGTACTTC. It codes for CASSYLGDEQYF. V and J are TRBV6-2 or TRBV6-3 and TRBJ2-7, with D perhaps being TRBD1 or TRBD2 (5 bases each). The CDR3 contains 12 residues. Trimming pared 1 base from V and 5 bases from J, leaving 6 bases between. CDR1 and CDR2 (germline): MNHEY, SVGEGT.

This clonotype is deemed large. The chain has TRBV6-1 and TRBJ1-6; 7 bases are a match to TRBD1. Germline loops: CDR1 MNHNS, CDR2 SASEGT. The length of the CDR3 is 15 residues. Trimming removed 5 bases from V and 9 bases from J; junction bases left unmatched: 10. The CDR3 nucleotides are TGTGCCAGCAGTCGACAGGGAGAATTTGGTTCACCCCTCCACTTT. This encodes CASSRQGEFGSPLHF.

This clonotype is categorized as medium-sized. This chain joins TRBV5-4 and TRBJ2-7, with 9 bases that match TRBD2. Germline values: CDR1 SGHNT, CDR2 YYREEE (reference sequence). This CDR3 comprises 17 residues. Trimming took 3 bases from V and 3 from J; bases not matched to a gene: 13. CDR3 in DNA: TGTGCCAGCAGCTATAGGGCGGGGGGGCCCTCAGACTACGAGCAGTACTTC. Residues: CASSYRAGGPSDYEQYF.

V gene TRBV12-3 or TRBV12-4 combines with J gene TRBJ2-2; either TRBD1 or TRBD2 may fit D (5 bases each). Between the trimmed V and J ends, which lost 6 bases and 2 bases, there was a span of 22 bases. The CDR3 has 18 residues. The CDR3 coding sequence is TGTGCCAGCAGACACTCGCTAGACAGAGCGGTTAACACCGGGGAGCTGTTTTTT. As protein: CASRHSLDRAVNTGELFF.

In its sample, this clonotype ranks as large. J is TRBJ2-3 and V is TRBV5-4; tentatively, D is TRBD2 (7 bases). CDR1 is SGHNT, CDR2 YYREEE, per germline (reference sequence). The CDR3 extends over 16 amino acids. Trimming pared 4 bases from V and 3 bases from J, leaving 18 bases between. CDR3 bases: TGTGCCAGCAGCCGAGGAGGGGGGGTGGTGACAGATACGCAGTATTTT. Translated, it gives CASSRGGGVVTDTQYF.

In its sample, this clonotype was seen a few times. This chain joins TRBV7-2 and TRBJ2-4; D is ambiguous. The germline gives CDR1 SGHTA, CDR2 FQGNSA. V was pared by 1 base and J by 9 bases, with 10 bases between. The CDR3 is 13 amino acids. The CDR3 nucleotides read TGTGCCAGCAGCTTAGATCACCGGGCCATTCAGTACTTC. Translating gives CASSLDHRAIQYF.

By sample share, this clonotype is large (0.1 to 1%). The gene calls are TRBV12-3 or TRBV12-4 and TRBJ1-5; 9 positions match TRBD1. CDR3 length equals 14 residues. V was pared by 6 bases and J by 4 bases, with 4 bases of the junction left unmatched. CDR3 loop: CASSRTGENQPQHF. CDR3 sequence (DNA): TGTGCCAGCAGCCGGACAGGGGAAAATCAGCCCCAGCATTTT.

The chain joins TRBV9 to TRBJ2-1, with D possibly matching TRBD2 (7 bases). This CDR3 spans 15 amino acids. The V end was cut by 1 base, the J end by 7 bases, with 15 bases between. CDR1 is SGDLS, CDR2 YYNGEE, per germline. CDR3 coding DNA: TGTGCCAGCAGCGTATCTGCGGGGGCTTGGAATGAGCAGTTCTTC. Encoded protein: CASSVSAGAWNEQFF.

This clonotype is labeled as large. This rearrangement joins TRBV20-1 to TRBJ2-1; tentatively, D is TRBD2 (5 bases). The CDR3 spans 13 residues. Trimming cost V 6 bases and J 0 bases, with 9 bases left between them. From germline, CDR1 is DFQATT and CDR2 SNEGSKA (reference sequence). DNA for the CDR3: TGCAGTGCCCCGGGGTTCTCCTACAATGAGCAGTTCTTC. It specifies CSAPGFSYNEQFF.

By sample share, this clonotype is large (0.1 to 1%). The J gene is TRBJ2-3, the V gene TRBV7-3; D might be TRBD1 or TRBD2, each matching 5 bases. CDR1 and CDR2 from the germline V gene are SGHTA and FQGTGA. V lost 5 bases, J lost 2 bases, and 11 bases lay in between. This CDR3 comprises 14 residues. As DNA, the CDR3 is TGTGCCAGCAGCCATCCAGGGACCACAGATACGCAGTATTTT. Encoded protein: CASSHPGTTDTQYF.

In its sample, this clonotype is medium-sized. The rearrangement links TRBV5-6 to TRBJ2-6; D not resolved. The CDR3 runs to 17 residues. Germline V gives CDR1 SGHDT, CDR2 YYEEEE. V was pared by 4 bases and J by 2 bases, with 16 bases between. The CDR3 region is CASSPGPPRPGANVLTF. CDR3 DNA: TGTGCCAGCAGCCCCGGGCCCCCCCGCCCTGGGGCCAACGTCCTGACTTTC. Together with reference TRBV5-6 and TRBJ2-6, the CDR3 gives the full variable domain: DAGVTQSPTHLIKTRGQQVTLRCSPKSGHDTVSWYQQALGQGPQFIFQYYEEEERQRGNFPDRFSGHQFPNYSSELNVNALLLGDSALYLCASSPGPPRPGANVLTFGAGSRLTVL.

By share, this clonotype counts as medium-sized. The junction shows a germline mismatch at one end, possibly a read error. The chain couples TRBV12-3 or TRBV12-4 to TRBJ2-3, with TRBD2 identical over 11 bases. CDR3 length: 15 residues. The CDR3 DNA sequence: TGTGCCAGCAGTATAGCGGGGGGGCCTAAGGATACGCAGTATTTT. This sequence encodes CASSIAGGPKDTQYF.

By share, this clonotype counts as large. V is TRBV15 and J is TRBJ1-2; perhaps TRBD1 as D (6 bases). This CDR3 is built from 15 residues. Trimming cost V 8 bases and J 2 bases, with 18 bases left between them. Germline V CDR1 and CDR2: LNHNV, YYDKDF (reference sequence). CDR3 in DNA: TGTGCCACCCACGAACCTACAGGGTTAAACTATGGCTACACCTTC. This gives the protein CATHEPTGLNYGYTF. Full variable domain (outside the CDR3, taken from reference TRBV15 and TRBJ1-2): DAMVIQNPRYQVTQFGKPVTLSCSQTLNHNVMYWYQQKSSQAPKLLFHYYDKDFNNEADTPDNFQSRRPNTSFCFLDIRSPGLGDTAMYLCATHEPTGLNYGYTFGSGTRLTVV.

V is TRBV3-1 and J is TRBJ2-7; tentative D call: TRBD2 (5 bases). V lost 8 bases to trimming and J lost 6 bases, with 11 bases between them. The length of the CDR3 is 11 residues. CDR1 is LGHDT, CDR2 YNNKEL, per germline (reference sequence). The CDR3 DNA reads TGTGCCAGCGGGGAGTGGCGCGAGCAGTACTTC. It encodes CASGEWREQYF.

By sample share, this clonotype is large. The chain recombines TRBV19 with TRBJ2-3; maybe TRBD1 (5 bases). Germline CDR1 is LNHDA and CDR2 is SQIVND (reference sequence). The CDR3 runs to 12 residues. Trimming took 6 bases from V and 9 from J, leaving 13 bases between them. CDR3 DNA: TGTGCCAGTAGAGAAGGGGCTGGGACGCAGTATTTT. It encodes CASREGAGTQYF.

By sample fraction, this clonotype is hyperexpanded. The chain joins TRBV2 to TRBJ2-1; no clear D gene. The CDR3 totals 14 residues. The germline V gene has CDR1 SNHLY and CDR2 FYNNEI. V lost 7 bases and J 3 bases, leaving 13 bases between the germline ends. DNA for the CDR3: TGTGCCAGCAACCCGGGCGGTCACTACAATGAGCAGTTCTTC. Protein: CASNPGGHYNEQFF.

By its share, this clonotype is medium-sized (0.01 to 0.1%). V is TRBV4-3 and J is TRBJ1-4; unclear D gene. Germline CDR1 and CDR2: LGHNA and YSLEER. The CDR3 is made up of 11 amino acids. Trimming cost V 5 bases and J 6 bases, with 4 bases left between them. The CDR3 DNA sequence: TGCGCCAGCAGCAGAGATGAAAAACTGTTTTTT. Translation gives CASSRDEKLFF.